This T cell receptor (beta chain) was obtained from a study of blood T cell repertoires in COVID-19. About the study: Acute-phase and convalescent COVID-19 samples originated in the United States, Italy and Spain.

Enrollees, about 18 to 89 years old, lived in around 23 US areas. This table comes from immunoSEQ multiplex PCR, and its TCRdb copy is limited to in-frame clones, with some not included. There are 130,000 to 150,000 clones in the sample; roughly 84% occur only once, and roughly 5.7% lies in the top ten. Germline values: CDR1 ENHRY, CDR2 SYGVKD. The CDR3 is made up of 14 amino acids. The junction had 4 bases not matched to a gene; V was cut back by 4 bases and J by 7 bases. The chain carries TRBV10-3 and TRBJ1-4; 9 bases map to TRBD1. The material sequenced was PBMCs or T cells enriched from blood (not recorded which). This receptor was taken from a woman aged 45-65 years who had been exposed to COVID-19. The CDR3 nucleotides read TGTGCCATCAGTGGCCCGGGACAGGGTGAAAAACTGTTTTTT. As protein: CAISGPGQGEKLFF.